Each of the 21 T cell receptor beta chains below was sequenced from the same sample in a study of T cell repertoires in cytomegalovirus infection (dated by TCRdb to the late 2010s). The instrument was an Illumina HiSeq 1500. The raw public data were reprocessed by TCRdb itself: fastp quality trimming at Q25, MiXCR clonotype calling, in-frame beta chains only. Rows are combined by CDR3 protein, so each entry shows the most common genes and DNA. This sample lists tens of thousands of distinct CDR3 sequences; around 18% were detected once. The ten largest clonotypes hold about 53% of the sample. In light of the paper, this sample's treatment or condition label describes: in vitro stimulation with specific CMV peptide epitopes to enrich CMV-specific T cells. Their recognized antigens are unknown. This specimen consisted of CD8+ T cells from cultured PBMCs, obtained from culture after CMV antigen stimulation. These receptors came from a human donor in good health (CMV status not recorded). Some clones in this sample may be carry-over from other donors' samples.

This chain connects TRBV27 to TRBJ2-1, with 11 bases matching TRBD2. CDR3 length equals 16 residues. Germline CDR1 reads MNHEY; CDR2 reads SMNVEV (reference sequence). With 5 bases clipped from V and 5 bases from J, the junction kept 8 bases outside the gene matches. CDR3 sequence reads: CASSGPGTSGNNEQFF. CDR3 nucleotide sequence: TGTGCCAGCAGTGGCCCCGGGACTAGCGGTAACAATGAGCAGTTCTTC.

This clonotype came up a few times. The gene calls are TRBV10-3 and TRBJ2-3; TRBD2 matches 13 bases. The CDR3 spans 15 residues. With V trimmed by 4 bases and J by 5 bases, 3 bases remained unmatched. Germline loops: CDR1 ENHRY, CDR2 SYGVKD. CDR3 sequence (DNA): TGTGCCATCAGTGGCGGACTAGCGGGAGAAGATACGCAGTATTTT. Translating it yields CAISGGLAGEDTQYF.

The CDR3 DNA is TGCGCCAGCAGCCAAGGGGCTGGGGAAGGGCCTGAAGCTTTCTTT. It encodes CASSQGAGEGPEAFF. The chain is built from TRBV4-3 and TRBJ1-1; no definite D call. CDR1 LGHNA and CDR2 YSLEER come from the germline V gene. Deletions cut 1 base from V and 6 bases from J, with 15 bases between. The CDR3 has 15 residues.

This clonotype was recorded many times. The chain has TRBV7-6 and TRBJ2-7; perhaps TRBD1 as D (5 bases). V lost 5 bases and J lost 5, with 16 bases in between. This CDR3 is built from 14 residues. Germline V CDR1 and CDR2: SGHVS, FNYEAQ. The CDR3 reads CASSPPSGLHEQYF. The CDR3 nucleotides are TGTGCCAGCAGCCCCCCATCAGGGCTCCACGAGCAGTACTTC.

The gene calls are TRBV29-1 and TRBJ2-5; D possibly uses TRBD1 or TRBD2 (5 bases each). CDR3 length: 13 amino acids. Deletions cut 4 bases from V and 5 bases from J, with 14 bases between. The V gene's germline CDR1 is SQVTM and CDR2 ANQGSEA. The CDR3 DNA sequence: TGCAGCGTTGCCTCAGGGCCGGGGGAGACCCAGTACTTC. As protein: CSVASGPGETQYF.

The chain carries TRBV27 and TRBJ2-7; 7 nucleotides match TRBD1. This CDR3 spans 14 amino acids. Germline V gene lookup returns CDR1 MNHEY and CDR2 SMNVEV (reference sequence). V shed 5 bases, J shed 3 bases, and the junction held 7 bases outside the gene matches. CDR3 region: CASSPGQTFYEQYF. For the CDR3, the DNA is TGTGCCAGCAGTCCGGGACAGACGTTCTACGAGCAGTACTTC.

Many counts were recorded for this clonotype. CDR3 protein: CSARDGNGPGTQYF. For the CDR3, the DNA is TGCAGTGCTAGAGATGGGAACGGCCCGGGCACCCAGTACTTC. This rearrangement joins TRBV20-1 to TRBJ2-5; D gene ambiguous. Germline V gene sequence: CDR1 DFQATT, CDR2 SNEGSKA (reference sequence). The V end lost 0 bases, the J end lost 8 bases, and 16 bases lay between the germline ends. There are 14 residues in the CDR3.

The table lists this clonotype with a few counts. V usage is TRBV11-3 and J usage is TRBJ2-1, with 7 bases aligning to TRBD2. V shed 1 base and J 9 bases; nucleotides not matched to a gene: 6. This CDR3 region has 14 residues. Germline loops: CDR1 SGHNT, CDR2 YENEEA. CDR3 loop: CASSLGAGNPEQFF. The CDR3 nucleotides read TGTGCCAGCAGCTTAGGAGCGGGGAATCCTGAGCAGTTCTTC.

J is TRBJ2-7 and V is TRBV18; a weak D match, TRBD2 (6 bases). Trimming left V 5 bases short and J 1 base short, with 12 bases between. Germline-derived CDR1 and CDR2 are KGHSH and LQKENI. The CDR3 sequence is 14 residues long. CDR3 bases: TGTGCCAGCTCAGCGGGGCCCGTTTCCTACGAGCAGTACTTC. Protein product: CASSAGPVSYEQYF.

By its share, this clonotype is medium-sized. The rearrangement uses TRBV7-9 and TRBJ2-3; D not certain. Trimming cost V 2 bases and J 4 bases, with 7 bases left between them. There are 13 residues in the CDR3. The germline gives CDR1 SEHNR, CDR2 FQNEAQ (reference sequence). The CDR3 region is CASSLISADTQYF. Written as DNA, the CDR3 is TGTGCCAGCAGCTTAATCAGTGCAGATACGCAGTATTTT.

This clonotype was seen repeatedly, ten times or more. The CDR3 here is CASRARQGTGSPLHF. The CDR3 coding sequence is TGTGCCAGCAGGGCCCGCCAGGGTACTGGTTCACCCCTCCACTTT. The chain couples TRBV28 to TRBJ1-6; possible D gene TRBD1, 5 bases. The V gene lost 6 bases and the J gene lost 9 bases, with 18 bases spanning the gap. CDR1 is MDHEN and CDR2 is SYDVKM in the germline V gene. The CDR3 has 15 residues.

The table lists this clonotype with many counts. CDR3 DNA sequence: TGTGCCAGCAGTTTAGCCCTTACTAGCGGTGGTAAAGAGACCCAGTACTTC. Amino acid sequence: CASSLALTSGGKETQYF. The V and J genes are TRBV27 and TRBJ2-5; 8 nucleotides line up with TRBD2. From germline, CDR1 is MNHEY and CDR2 SMNVEV (reference sequence). The J segment lost 3 bases and the V segment lost 2 bases, leaving 11 bases of the junction unmatched. The CDR3 covers 17 residues.

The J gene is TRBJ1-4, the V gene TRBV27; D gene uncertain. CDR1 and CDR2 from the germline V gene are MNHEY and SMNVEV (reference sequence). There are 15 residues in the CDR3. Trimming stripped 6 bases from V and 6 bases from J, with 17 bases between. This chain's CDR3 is CASSSKRVYDEKLFF. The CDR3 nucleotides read TGTGCCAGCAGCTCTAAGAGGGTTTATGATGAAAAACTGTTTTTT.

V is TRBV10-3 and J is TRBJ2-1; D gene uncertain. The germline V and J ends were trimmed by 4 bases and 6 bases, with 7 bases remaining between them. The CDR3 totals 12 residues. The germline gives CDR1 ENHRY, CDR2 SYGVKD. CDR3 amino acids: CAISVEGNEQFF. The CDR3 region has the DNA TGTGCCATCAGTGTCGAAGGCAATGAGCAGTTCTTC.

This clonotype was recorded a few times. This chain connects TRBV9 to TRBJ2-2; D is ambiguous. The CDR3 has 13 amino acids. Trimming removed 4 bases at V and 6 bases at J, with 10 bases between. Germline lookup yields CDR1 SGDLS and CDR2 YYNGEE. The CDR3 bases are TGTGCCAGCAGCCCCTCTGGGTCCGGGGAGCTGTTTTTT. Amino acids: CASSPSGSGELFF.

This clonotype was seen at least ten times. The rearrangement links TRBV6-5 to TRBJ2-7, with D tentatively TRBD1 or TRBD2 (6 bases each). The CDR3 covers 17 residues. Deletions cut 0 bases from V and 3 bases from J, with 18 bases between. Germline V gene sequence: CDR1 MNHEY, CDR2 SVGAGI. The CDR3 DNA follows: TGTGCCAGCAGTTACTCGAAGCCGGGGGCCTTATTCTACGAGCAGTACTTC. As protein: CASSYSKPGALFYEQYF.

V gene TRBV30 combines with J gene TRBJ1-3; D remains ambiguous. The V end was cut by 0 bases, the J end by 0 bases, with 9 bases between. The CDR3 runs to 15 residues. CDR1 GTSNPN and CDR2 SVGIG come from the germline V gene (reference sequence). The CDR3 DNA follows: TGTGCCTGGAGTGTAGATGGATTCTCTGGAAACACCATATATTTT. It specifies CAWSVDGFSGNTIYF.

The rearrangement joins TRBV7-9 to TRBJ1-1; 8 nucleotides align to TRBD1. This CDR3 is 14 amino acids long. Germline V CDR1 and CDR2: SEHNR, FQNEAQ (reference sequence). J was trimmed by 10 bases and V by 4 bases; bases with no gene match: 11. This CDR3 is CASSSGGAGGVAFF. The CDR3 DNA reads TGTGCCAGCAGCTCAGGCGGGGCAGGGGGCGTAGCTTTCTTT. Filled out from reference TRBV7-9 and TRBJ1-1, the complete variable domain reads DTGVSQNPRHKITKRGQNVTFRCDPISEHNRLYWYRQTLGQGPEFLTYFQNEAQLEKSRLLSDRFSAERPKGSFSTLEIQRTEQGDSAMYLCASSSGGAGGVAFFGQGTRLTVV.

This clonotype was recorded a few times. The CDR3: CASSGQSSYNEQFF. The CDR3 coding sequence is TGTGCCAGTTCGGGTCAGAGCTCCTACAATGAGCAGTTCTTC. The chain has TRBV27 and TRBJ2-1; no clear D. The germline CDR1 and CDR2 sequences are MNHEY and SMNVEV (reference sequence). Trimming stripped 9 bases from V and 0 bases from J, with 12 bases between. The CDR3 is 14 residues long.

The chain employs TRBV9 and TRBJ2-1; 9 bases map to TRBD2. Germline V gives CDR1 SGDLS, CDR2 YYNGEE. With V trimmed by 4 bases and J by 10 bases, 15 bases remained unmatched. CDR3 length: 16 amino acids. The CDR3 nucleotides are TGTGCCAGCAGCCCTGACCGCGCGGGAGGGCCGGGGGAGCAGTTCTTC. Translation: CASSPDRAGGPGEQFF.

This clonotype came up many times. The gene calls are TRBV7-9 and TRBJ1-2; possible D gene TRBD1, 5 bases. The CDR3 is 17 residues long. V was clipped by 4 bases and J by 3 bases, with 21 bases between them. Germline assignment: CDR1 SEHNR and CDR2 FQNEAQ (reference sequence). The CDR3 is CASSSLSRGVAYYGYTF. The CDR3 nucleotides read TGTGCCAGCAGCTCCCTCTCGAGGGGAGTAGCTTACTATGGCTACACCTTC. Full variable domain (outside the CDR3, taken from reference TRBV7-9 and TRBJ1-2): DTGVSQNPRHKITKRGQNVTFRCDPISEHNRLYWYRQTLGQGPEFLTYFQNEAQLEKSRLLSDRFSAERPKGSFSTLEIQRTEQGDSAMYLCASSSLSRGVAYYGYTFGSGTRLTVV.